This TCR beta chain was observed in a study of OX40 agonist ivuxolimab in advanced cancers. Notes on the study in general: No determination was made of the antigen specificity of the expanded peripheral T cells.

This clone occurred once. Its antigen is unidentified. Sequencing used immunoSEQ multiplex PCR; TCRdb keeps in-frame clones, though not all of them. The sample has tens of thousands of clones; 75% to 90% are singletons. There are 14 residues in the CDR3. The germline V gene has CDR1 SGHDT and CDR2 YYEEEE. V was shortened by 2 bases and J by 2 bases, with 10 bases between the two germline ends. Sample: CD4+ or CD8+ T cells sorted from blood, taken in a trial of the OX40 agonist ivuxolimab. The chain couples TRBV5-6 to TRBJ2-5; D perhaps matches TRBD1 (5 bases). The TCR sequence derives from an adult with an advanced solid tumor such as melanoma, head and neck, liver or kidney cancer. The CDR3 is CASSFEGAQETQYF. The CDR3 DNA follows: TGTGCCAGCAGCTTCGAAGGGGCGCAAGAGACCCAGTACTTC.